Listed below are T cell receptor beta chains from one sample, sequenced in a study of blood T cell repertoires in COVID-19. TCRdb's table, derived via immunoSEQ multiplex PCR, lists solely in-frame clones and lacks some. The sample shows under 350,000 clones, just under 90% of them seen only once. Sequencing was done on a sample of peripheral blood. These receptors were taken from a woman aged 25 to 39 with COVID-19, enrolled during active disease. CDR3s include the opening cysteine and the closing phenylalanine or tryptophan.

v_gene	j_gene	CDR3aa
TRBV19	TRBJ2-1	CASSPLDRNNEQFF
TRBV5-8	TRBJ1-2	CASSYGQAGYGYTF
TRBV4-2	TRBJ1-3	CASSQRTGSSSGNTIYF
TRBV7-2	TRBJ1-2	CASSARQGGSLYGYTF
TRBV11-3	TRBJ1-6	CASTSGTGNSPLHF
TRBV10-3	TRBJ2-5	CAIKKQGGIETQYF
TRBV28	TRBJ1-2	CAITADRRYGYTF
TRBV2	TRBJ2-1	CASSGLAGANEQFF
TRBV7-7	TRBJ1-2	CASSPLAGQGSYGYTF
TRBV5-4	TRBJ2-1	CASSLGLVSYNEQFF
TRBV29-1	TRBJ2-6	CSVDRLCGTDRGHSGANVLTF